This TCR beta chain is from a study of vaccination and CD4 T cells after COVID-19. This clonotype has only a few counts. What it recognizes is unknown. Treatment indicated: approximately nine-day PBMC culture with coronavirus spike peptide pools or control peptides (ViraFEST assay). ViraFEST stimulated the growth of antigen-specific T cells using peptide pools and subsequently profiled their TCRs by sequencing. Peptide pools at 9.5 to 10 ug/ml stimulated around 2 million PBMCs per well with about 10 IU/ml IL-2. The CDR3 length is 13 residues. The V end lost 8 bases, the J end lost 1 base, and 11 bases lay between the germline ends. Once obtained from cultured CD4+ T cells, the DNA was sequenced using the Oncomine TCR Beta short-read assay. Each CDR3 protein gets one entry after TCRdb re-called the PCR reads with MiXCR. The repertoire holds about 12,000 distinct CDR3 sequences, with 40% to 50% as singletons.

This TCR was sampled from a human donor with COVID-19. The chain is built from TRBV12-3 or TRBV12-4 and TRBJ1-1; D might be TRBD1 (6 bases). Material: cultured CD4+ T cells from blood. CDR3 in amino acids: CASSVGANTEAFF. CDR3 in DNA: TGTGCCAGCTCGGTGGGGGCGAACACTGAAGCTTTCTTT.